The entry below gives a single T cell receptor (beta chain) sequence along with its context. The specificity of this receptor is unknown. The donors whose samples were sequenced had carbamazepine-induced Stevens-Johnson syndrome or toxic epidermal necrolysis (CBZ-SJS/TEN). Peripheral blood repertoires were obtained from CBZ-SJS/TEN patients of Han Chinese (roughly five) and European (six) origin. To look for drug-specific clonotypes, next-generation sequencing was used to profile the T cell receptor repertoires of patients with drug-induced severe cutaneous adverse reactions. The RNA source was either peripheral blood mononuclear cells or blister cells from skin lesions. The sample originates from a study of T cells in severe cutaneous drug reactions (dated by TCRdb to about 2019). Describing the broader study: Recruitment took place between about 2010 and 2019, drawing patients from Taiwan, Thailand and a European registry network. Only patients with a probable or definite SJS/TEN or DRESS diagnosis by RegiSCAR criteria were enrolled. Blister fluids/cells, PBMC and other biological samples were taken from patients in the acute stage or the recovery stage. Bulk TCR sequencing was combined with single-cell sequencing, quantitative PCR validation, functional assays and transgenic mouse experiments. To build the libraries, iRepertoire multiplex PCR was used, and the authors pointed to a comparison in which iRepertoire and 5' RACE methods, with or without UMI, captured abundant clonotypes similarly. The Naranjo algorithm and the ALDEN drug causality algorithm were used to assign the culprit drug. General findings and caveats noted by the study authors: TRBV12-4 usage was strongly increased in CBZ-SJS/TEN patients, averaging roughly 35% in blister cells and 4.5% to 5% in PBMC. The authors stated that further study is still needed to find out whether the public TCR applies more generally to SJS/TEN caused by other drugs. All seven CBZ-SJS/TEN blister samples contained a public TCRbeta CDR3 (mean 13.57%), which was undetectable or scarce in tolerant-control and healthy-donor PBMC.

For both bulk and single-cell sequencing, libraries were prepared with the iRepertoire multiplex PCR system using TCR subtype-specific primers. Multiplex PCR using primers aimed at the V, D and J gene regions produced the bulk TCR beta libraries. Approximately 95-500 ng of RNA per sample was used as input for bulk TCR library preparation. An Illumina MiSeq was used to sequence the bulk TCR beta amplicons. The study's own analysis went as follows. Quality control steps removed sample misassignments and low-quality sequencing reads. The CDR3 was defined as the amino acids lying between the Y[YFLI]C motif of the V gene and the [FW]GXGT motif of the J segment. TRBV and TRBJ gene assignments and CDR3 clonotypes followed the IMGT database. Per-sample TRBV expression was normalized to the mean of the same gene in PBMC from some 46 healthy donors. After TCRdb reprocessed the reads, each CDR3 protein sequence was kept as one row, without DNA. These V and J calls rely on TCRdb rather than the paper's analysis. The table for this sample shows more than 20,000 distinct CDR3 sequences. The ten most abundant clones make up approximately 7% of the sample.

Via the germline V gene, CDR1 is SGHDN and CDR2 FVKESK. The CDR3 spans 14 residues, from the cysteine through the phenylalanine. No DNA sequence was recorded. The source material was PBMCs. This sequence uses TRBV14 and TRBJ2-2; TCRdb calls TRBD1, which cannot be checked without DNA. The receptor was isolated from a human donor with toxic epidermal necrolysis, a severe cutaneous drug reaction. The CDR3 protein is CASSPWTGPRELFF.